The next 19 T cell receptor beta chains were all read from a single sample in a study of CD8 T cells in Susac syndrome. cDNA came from 0.5 to 1 ug RNA primed by random hexamers. One entry per CDR3 protein results from TCRdb running MiXCR on the immunoSEQ multiplex PCR reads. The sample consists of some 70,000 distinct CDR3 sequences, approximately 94% of them appearing once. Sequenced material: CD8+ T cells from PBMCs. Source of these receptors: a human donor with multiple sclerosis.

The chain employs TRBV12-3 or TRBV12-4 and TRBJ2-3; possible D gene TRBD2, 5 bases. V was shortened by 6 bases and J by 3 bases, with 10 bases between the two germline ends. The CDR3 is made up of 13 amino acids. Here the CDR3 DNA reads TGTGCCAGCAGGCCCCCGGGGACAGATACGCAGTATTTT. Residues: CASRPPGTDTQYF.

The chain has TRBV5-1 and TRBJ2-5; 12 bases are a match to TRBD2. Trimming removed 3 bases from V and 2 bases from J; junction bases left unmatched: 14. The CDR3 sequence is 19 residues long. Germline values: CDR1 SGHRS, CDR2 YFSETQ. The CDR3 DNA follows: TGCGCCAGCAGCTGGCCAGGAGGACTAGCGGGGTACGAGCAAGAGACCCAGTACTTC. This gives the protein CASSWPGGLAGYEQETQYF.

DNA for the CDR3: TGTGCCAGCAGTCGTCCACTCAGGGACGAGCAGTACTTC. This encodes CASSRPLRDEQYF. The rearrangement joins TRBV5-6 to TRBJ2-7, with D maybe TRBD1 (5 bases). Germline CDR1 is SGHDT and CDR2 is YYEEEE. This CDR3 has 13 amino acids. With 5 bases removed from V and 5 bases from J, the gap between germline ends came to 14 bases.

DNA of the CDR3: TGCAGCGTGGAGGACAGGGGGCTCTCCTACGAGCAGTACTTC. It specifies CSVEDRGLSYEQYF. The rearrangement uses TRBV29-1 and TRBJ2-7; 11 positions agree with TRBD1. Germline values: CDR1 SQVTM, CDR2 ANQGSEA. Trimming cost V 6 bases and J 0 bases; bases outside gene matches: 4. The length of the CDR3 is 14 residues.

This clonotype occurred once. Written as DNA, the CDR3 is TGTGCCAGCAGCCCTACGGGACGCCAAGAGACCCAGTACTTC. As protein: CASSPTGRQETQYF. The V gene is TRBV7-9, the J gene TRBJ2-5; the D call may be TRBD1 or TRBD2 (5 bases each). Trimming shortened V by 5 bases and J by 1 base, and 11 bases separated the two germline ends. CDR1 is SEHNR, CDR2 FQNEAQ, per germline (reference sequence). This CDR3 is 14 amino acids long. The complete variable domain, with remaining parts taken from reference TRBV7-9 and TRBJ2-5, reads DTGVSQNPRHKITKRGQNVTFRCDPISEHNRLYWYRQTLGQGPEFLTYFQNEAQLEKSRLLSDRFSAERPKGSFSTLEIQRTEQGDSAMYLCASSPTGRQETQYFGPGTRLLVL.

The chain couples TRBV20-1 to TRBJ1-5, with 8 bases identical to TRBD1. This CDR3 comprises 14 residues. The germline V gene encodes CDR1 DFQATT and CDR2 SNEGSKA (reference sequence). The J segment lost 6 bases and the V segment lost 4 bases, leaving 8 bases of the junction unmatched. The CDR3 sequence: CSAISGGGSQPQHF. The CDR3 DNA is TGCAGTGCTATTTCAGGGGGCGGCAGTCAGCCCCAGCATTTT.

CDR3 protein: CASNSLRLAGGDEQYF. The CDR3 bases are TGTGCCAGCAATTCCCTCAGACTAGCGGGAGGGGACGAGCAGTACTTC. The genes are TRBV28 and TRBJ2-7; 14 positions agree with TRBD2. Germline trimming cut 7 bases from V and 5 bases from J; bases unmatched to any gene: 10. Germline V lookup: CDR1 MDHEN, CDR2 SYDVKM. This CDR3 has 16 amino acids.

The gene calls are TRBV7-8 and TRBJ2-7, with D hard to call. The CDR3 runs to 11 residues. Per the germline V gene, CDR1 is SGHVS and CDR2 is FQNEAQ. V lost 6 bases and J lost 0, with 3 bases in between. CDR3 amino acids: CASSDSYEQYF. Here the CDR3 DNA reads TGTGCCAGCAGTGACTCCTACGAGCAGTACTTC.

This rearrangement joins TRBV29-1 to TRBJ2-1, with TRBD1 identical over 7 bases. The CDR3 has 16 amino acids. In germline, CDR1 is SQVTM, CDR2 ANQGSEA. Trimming at V came to 6 bases and at J to 0 bases, leaving 11 bases not matched to a gene. This CDR3 reads CSVDLTGPSSYNEQFF. The CDR3, as DNA: TGCAGCGTCGACCTGACAGGGCCAAGCTCCTACAATGAGCAGTTCTTC.

This chain joins TRBV7-9 and TRBJ2-7; no reliable D call. Deletions cut 4 bases from V and 0 bases from J, with 7 bases between. The CDR3 consists of 13 residues. Germline V CDR1 and CDR2: SEHNR, FQNEAQ (reference sequence). The CDR3 sequence is CASSYPSSYEQYF. The CDR3 DNA reads as TGTGCCAGCAGCTACCCCTCCTCCTACGAGCAGTACTTC.

The chain recombines TRBV27 with TRBJ2-3; TRBD2 might be the D (6 bases). Per the germline V gene, CDR1 is MNHEY and CDR2 is SMNVEV (reference sequence). The ends were cut back, 3 bases at V and 0 bases at J, with 10 bases in the middle. The CDR3 loop spans 15 amino acids. Here the CDR3 reads CASSFLAGSTDTQYF. CDR3 in DNA: TGTGCCAGCAGTTTTTTGGCGGGAAGCACAGATACGCAGTATTTT.

This sequence joins TRBV28 and TRBJ2-3; the match to TRBD1 covers 12 bases. Germline CDR1 MDHEN, CDR2 SYDVKM. This CDR3 is 15 amino acids long. V lost 5 bases and J lost 4; bases outside the gene matches: 4. This CDR3 reads CASSRDRGLADTQYF. CDR3 DNA sequence: TGTGCCAGCAGTCGGGACAGGGGGCTGGCAGATACGCAGTATTTT.

J is TRBJ2-4 and V is TRBV27; TRBD2 might be the D (6 bases). Trimming left V 6 bases short and J 2 bases short, with 17 bases between. There are 16 residues in the CDR3. Germline loops: CDR1 MNHEY, CDR2 SMNVEV (reference sequence). The CDR3 reads CASSPGVVSTKNIQYF. CDR3 DNA sequence: TGTGCCAGCAGCCCGGGGGTCGTCTCGACCAAAAACATTCAGTACTTC.

The rearrangement joins TRBV19 to TRBJ2-7, with D uncertain. V was clipped by 4 bases and J by 3 bases, with 13 bases between them. The length of the CDR3 is 14 residues. In germline, CDR1 is LNHDA, CDR2 SQIVND (reference sequence). The CDR3 DNA follows: TGTGCCAGTAGTAGTGGCAGTCTCTTCTACGAGCAGTACTTC. Amino acid sequence: CASSSGSLFYEQYF.

The rearrangement joins TRBV12-3 or TRBV12-4 to TRBJ2-3; 11 bases fit TRBD2. The CDR3 is 16 residues long. Trimming cost V 3 bases and J 2 bases; bases outside gene matches: 4. The CDR3 nucleotides are TGTGCCAGCAGTTTGGCTAGCGGGGGGTTCACAGATACGCAGTATTTT. Amino acids: CASSLASGGFTDTQYF.

The chain links TRBV5-1 to TRBJ2-1; 11 bases agree with TRBD2. V shed 0 bases and J 5 bases; nucleotides not matched to a gene: 7. Per the germline V gene, CDR1 is SGHRS and CDR2 is YFSETQ. The CDR3 runs 17 residues. CDR3 bases: TGCGCCAGCAGCTTGGGGAAGCCGGGACTAGCGGACAATGAGCAGTTCTTC. Its translation: CASSLGKPGLADNEQFF. Using reference TRBV5-1 and TRBJ2-1 for the parts outside the CDR3, the full variable domain is KAGVTQTPRYLIKTRGQQVTLSCSPISGHRSVSWYQQTPGQGLQFLFEYFSETQRNKGNFPGRFSGRQFSNSRSEMNVSTLELGDSALYLCASSLGKPGLADNEQFFGPGTRLTVL.

This clonotype was seen once. The rearrangement links TRBV6-5 to TRBJ2-1, with a possible D match to TRBD1 (6 bases). This CDR3 has 13 residues. V lost 8 bases and J 8 bases, leaving 16 bases between the germline ends. CDR1 and CDR2 from the germline V gene are MNHEY and SVGAGI. The CDR3 bases are TGTGCCAGCGGGGTGGGGGCTCAGGATGAGCAGTTCTTC. Encoded protein: CASGVGAQDEQFF.

The chain carries TRBV25-1 and TRBJ1-2; D call uncertain. There are 13 residues in the CDR3. Trimming shortened V by 4 bases and J by 2 bases, and 8 bases separated the two germline ends. Per the germline V gene, CDR1 is MGHDK and CDR2 is SYGVNS. CDR3 loop: CASSGVLNYGYTF. The CDR3 coding sequence is TGTGCCAGCAGTGGGGTCCTCAACTATGGCTACACCTTC.

This chain joins TRBV7-9 and TRBJ2-7, with 7 nucleotides matching TRBD2. Germline trimming cut 5 bases from V and 3 bases from J; bases unmatched to any gene: 4. CDR1 is SEHNR, CDR2 FQNEAQ, per germline (reference sequence). This CDR3 region has 13 residues. This chain's CDR3 is CASSNGGNYEQYF. The DNA of the CDR3 is TGTGCCAGCAGCAACGGGGGGAACTACGAGCAGTACTTC.